The 21 T cell receptor beta chains below were found in one sample sequenced in a study of beta chain features in type 1 diabetes. The entirety of the isolated RNA underwent reverse transcription, so expressed TCRB transcripts were sequenced. TCRdb's table, derived via immunoSEQ multiplex PCR, lists solely in-frame clones and lacks some. Seen here are a few hundred thousand clones, about 18% observed once, and the top ten hold approximately 0.041%. The specimen was naive CD4+ T cells from blood. Receptors were obtained from a young woman in good health.

The chain combines TRBV28 with TRBJ2-7; D perhaps matches TRBD1 (6 bases). The CDR3 length is 15 residues. Germline V CDR1 and CDR2: MDHEN, SYDVKM. V was clipped by 6 bases and J by 3 bases, with 18 bases between them. CDR3 DNA: TGTGCCAGCAGAATAGACAGGACCCCTTACTACGAGCAGTACTTC. Translated, it gives CASRIDRTPYYEQYF.

This clone was seen more than once but under ten times. The genes are TRBV18 and TRBJ1-6; D unresolved. Germline V lookup: CDR1 KGHSH, CDR2 LQKENI. The CDR3 runs 15 residues. V was clipped by 3 bases and J by 8 bases, with 14 bases between them. The CDR3 nucleotides are TGTGCCAGCTCACCTCGGGTGTTTACTGATTCACCCCTCCACTTT. Its translation: CASSPRVFTDSPLHF.

This clone was seen a few times. The genes are TRBV7-6 and TRBJ1-5, with 10 bases lining up with TRBD1. CDR1 SGHVS and CDR2 FNYEAQ come from the germline V gene. CDR3 length: 18 amino acids. Trimming at V came to 5 bases and at J to 0 bases, leaving 10 bases not matched to a gene. CDR3 protein: CASSAGQGGYYSNQPQHF. The CDR3 DNA reads as TGTGCCAGCAGCGCAGGACAGGGGGGCTATTATAGCAATCAGCCCCAGCATTTT.

This clone was found a few times. This rearrangement joins TRBV29-1 to TRBJ2-7, with 10 bases fitting TRBD1. The germline CDR1 and CDR2 sequences are SQVTM and ANQGSEA. V lost 4 bases and J lost 0; bases outside the gene matches: 9. This CDR3 has 16 residues. CDR3 nucleotides: TGCAGCGTTGCACCGGGACAGGGGACCCTCTCCTACGAGCAGTACTTC. Its translation: CSVAPGQGTLSYEQYF.

In this sample, this clone turned up a few times. The chain combines TRBV12-5 with TRBJ1-2; TRBD1 agrees at 7 bases. Per the germline V gene, CDR1 is LGHNT and CDR2 is FRNRAP. The trim removed 4 bases at V and 7 bases at J, leaving 6 bases unmatched. This CDR3 is built from 13 residues. CDR3 loop: CASGSGWTGGYTF. CDR3 nucleotide sequence: TGTGCTAGTGGTTCTGGATGGACAGGTGGCTACACCTTC. Full variable domain (outside the CDR3, taken from reference TRBV12-5 and TRBJ1-2): DARVTQTPRHKVTEMGQEVTMRCQPILGHNTVFWYRQTMMQGLELLAYFRNRAPLDDSGMPKDRFSAEMPDATLATLKIQPSEPRDSAVYFCASGSGWTGGYTFGSGTRLTVV.

This chain uses TRBV27 with TRBJ2-6; no clear D. V gave up 5 bases and J gave up 4 bases, with 9 bases separating them. The CDR3 runs to 14 residues. Germline loops: CDR1 MNHEY, CDR2 SMNVEV (reference sequence). The CDR3 DNA sequence: TGTGCCAGCAGTCCCCGCCGGGGGGCCAACGTCCTGACTTTC. It translates to CASSPRRGANVLTF.

The chain couples TRBV18 to TRBJ2-3; 8 bases are a match to TRBD1. The ends lost 3 bases at V and 5 bases at J; junction bases unmatched: 7. The germline V gene encodes CDR1 KGHSH and CDR2 LQKENI. The CDR3 has 15 amino acids. CDR3 residues: CASSPLGQGRDTQYF. Written as DNA, the CDR3 is TGTGCCAGCTCACCTTTAGGACAGGGAAGAGATACGCAGTATTTT.

As for this clone: The same CDR3 arises from other DNA sequences in this sample as well. The chain employs TRBV30 and TRBJ1-5, with unresolved D. The CDR3 spans 13 residues. V was shortened by 0 bases and J by 5 bases, with 8 bases between the two germline ends. Germline V gene data show CDR1 as GTSNPN and CDR2 as SVGIG (reference sequence). The CDR3 loop reads CAWSVRGDQPQHF. DNA of the CDR3: TGTGCCTGGAGTGTACGGGGAGATCAGCCCCAGCATTTT.

This clone was detected a few times. The chain combines TRBV7-3 with TRBJ2-2, with 10 nucleotides matching TRBD2. Germline V gene data show CDR1 as SGHTA and CDR2 as FQGTGA. The CDR3 contains 16 residues. J lost 0 bases, V lost 4 bases, and 2 bases had no gene match. Written as DNA, the CDR3 is TGTGCCAGCAGCTCTAGCGGGGGCTCGAACACCGGGGAGCTGTTTTTT. It codes for CASSSSGGSNTGELFF.

The rearrangement uses TRBV9 and TRBJ2-7, with 8 bases fitting TRBD1. Germline CDR1 SGDLS, CDR2 YYNGEE. V was clipped by 3 bases and J by 3 bases; unmatched bases: 8. This CDR3 region has 15 residues. This CDR3 is CASSAYRDRLYEQYF. In nucleotides, the CDR3 is TGTGCCAGCAGCGCCTACCGGGACAGGCTCTACGAGCAGTACTTC.

V gene TRBV6-5 combines with J gene TRBJ2-3; 13 positions agree with TRBD2. This CDR3 spans 16 amino acids. The germline V gene encodes CDR1 MNHEY and CDR2 SVGAGI. The ends lost 0 bases at V and 6 bases at J; junction bases unmatched: 3. The CDR3 DNA follows: TGTGCCAGCAGTTACTCAGGACTAGCGGGAGCTGATACGCAGTATTTT. Its translation is CASSYSGLAGADTQYF.

CDR3 nucleotides: TGTGCCAGCAGTGGAGACGGGAGTAGACACGAGCAGTACTTC. Translated: CASSGDGSRHEQYF. The chain has TRBV2 and TRBJ2-7; the D gene is possibly TRBD2 (6 bases). In germline, CDR1 is SNHLY, CDR2 FYNNEI. The V end was cut by 4 bases, the J end by 5 bases, with 15 bases between. The CDR3 consists of 14 residues.

This chain uses TRBV2 with TRBJ2-1; 12 bases fit TRBD2. This CDR3 has 15 amino acids. The germline gives CDR1 SNHLY, CDR2 FYNNEI. V was clipped by 4 bases and J by 10 bases; unmatched bases: 8. The CDR3 bases are TGTGCCAGCAGTGCTAGCGGGAGGGGGGCATTGGAGCAGTTCTTC. It codes for CASSASGRGALEQFF.

This clone was counted a few times. This rearrangement joins TRBV2 to TRBJ2-5; 10 positions match TRBD2. CDR1 SNHLY and CDR2 FYNNEI come from the germline V gene. Trimming removed 6 bases from V and 4 bases from J; junction bases left unmatched: 8. The CDR3 consists of 15 residues. The CDR3 protein is CASREREGGGETQYF. CDR3 coding DNA: TGTGCCAGCAGAGAGCGGGAGGGCGGTGGAGAGACCCAGTACTTC.

V is TRBV5-1 and J is TRBJ2-1, with D uncertain. The ends were cut back, 4 bases at V and 2 bases at J, with 13 bases in the middle. The germline V gene has CDR1 SGHRS and CDR2 YFSETQ. The CDR3 length is 15 residues. The CDR3 nucleotides read TGCGCCAGCAGCAGAAACGAACAGCCCTACAATGAGCAGTTCTTC. It yields the protein CASSRNEQPYNEQFF.

V usage is TRBV11-2 and J usage is TRBJ1-3; no firm D call. The germline V and J ends were trimmed by 3 bases and 0 bases, with 9 bases remaining between them. Germline V CDR1 and CDR2: SGHAT, FQNNGV. The CDR3 is made up of 15 amino acids. The CDR3 DNA reads TGTGCCAGCAGCTTCACTCCGCTCTCTGGAAACACCATATATTTT. This encodes CASSFTPLSGNTIYF.

J is TRBJ2-7 and V is TRBV13, with D perhaps matching TRBD2 (6 bases). This CDR3 has 15 amino acids. The germline V and J ends were trimmed by 0 bases and 3 bases, with 12 bases remaining between them. Germline assignment: CDR1 PRHDT and CDR2 FYEKMQ (reference sequence). The CDR3 nucleotides read TGTGCCAGCAGCTTAGGCGGGGGAGATGGCTACGAGCAGTACTTC. Its translation: CASSLGGGDGYEQYF. Together with reference TRBV13 and TRBJ2-7, the CDR3 gives the full variable domain: AAGVIQSPRHLIKEKRETATLKCYPIPRHDTVYWYQQGPGQDPQFLISFYEKMQSDKGSIPDRFSAQQFSDYHSELNMSSLELGDSALYFCASSLGGGDGYEQYFGPGTRLTVT.

This clone was counted between two and nine times. This chain uses TRBV6-1 with TRBJ2-3; TRBD1 matches at 9 bases. V lost 7 bases and J lost 5; bases outside the gene matches: 10. Germline V lookup: CDR1 MNHNS, CDR2 SASEGT. The CDR3 totals 15 residues. The CDR3 protein is CASNYRDRDQDTQYF. The DNA for the CDR3 is TGTGCCAGCAACTACCGGGACAGGGATCAAGATACGCAGTATTTT.

The table lists this clone with a few counts. The chain couples TRBV5-1 to TRBJ2-2; unclear D gene. The CDR3 runs to 16 residues. V shed 1 base and J shed 0 bases, with 10 bases lying between them. Germline V gives CDR1 SGHRS, CDR2 YFSETQ. For the CDR3, the DNA is TGCGCCAGCAGCTTGAACTTCCTCCCGAACACCGGGGAGCTGTTTTTT. It encodes CASSLNFLPNTGELFF.

The chain uses TRBV10-3 and TRBJ1-5, with unresolved D. The CDR3 length is 13 residues. Germline V gene lookup returns CDR1 ENHRY and CDR2 SYGVKD. V was pared by 4 bases and J by 2 bases, with 6 bases between. In DNA form, the CDR3 reads TGTGCCATCAGTGCGGGTGGCAATCAGCCCCAGCATTTT. This gives the protein CAISAGGNQPQHF.

Only a few counts were recorded for this clone. The genes are TRBV19 and TRBJ2-1; maybe TRBD1 (5 bases). The CDR3 is 14 residues long. With 2 bases removed from V and 8 bases from J, the gap between germline ends came to 13 bases. Germline CDR1 and CDR2: LNHDA and SQIVND (reference sequence). CDR3 nucleotide sequence: TGTGCCAGTAGTATACAGCGCGGACACCATGAGCAGTTCTTC. This codes for CASSIQRGHHEQFF.